What follows is one T cell receptor beta chain and its context. After autologous stem cell transplantation all patients relapsed, and prior brentuximab vedotin exposure differed between cohorts. This record comes from a study of PD-1 blockade in classical Hodgkin lymphoma. The CDR3 contains 16 residues. The V and J ends lost 2 bases and 4 bases respectively, with 18 bases between them. Germline V gives CDR1 MNHEY, CDR2 SVGAGI. The table came from immunoSEQ multiplex PCR; TCRdb's copy has only in-frame clones and leaves some out. Here the sample spans 50,000 to 75,000 clones, about nine tenths being singletons.

The specimen comprised peripheral blood mononuclear cells (PBMCs), sampled at baseline. This chain links TRBV6-5 with TRBJ2-7; D is perhaps TRBD1 or TRBD2 (5 bases each). The clonotype was recovered from a human donor with classical Hodgkin lymphoma. The CDR3: CASSYEGPGSIYEQYF. In nucleotides, the CDR3 is TGTGCCAGCAGTTACGAGGGGCCCGGCTCTATTTACGAGCAGTACTTC.